This T cell receptor (beta chain) was sequenced during a study of T-cell memory formation after mild COVID-19 (dated by TCRdb to the early 2020s). Concerning the study at large: TCR sequence clusters from the two donors were largely donor specific. The cohort was made up of two young adult volunteers, one female and one male, who were previously healthy. In a couple of donors, T-cell clones that expanded and contracted after mild COVID-19 were followed by sequencing TCRalpha and TCRbeta repertoires longitudinally.

As to this clonotype: Its recognized antigen is unknown. Base qualities are missing; no much larger clone stands one base away.

CDR1 and CDR2 are drawn from the germline V gene: SQVTM, ANQGSEA. V is pruned by 7 bases and J by 1 base, leaving 7 bases of the junction without a gene match. Reading from cysteine to phenylalanine, the CDR3 counts 14 amino acids. CDR3 DNA only is kept here, 42 bases in frame from base 1. The paper as a whole reports these results and caveats: Contracting CD4+ clones turned up mainly in the CM and EM memory subsets, whereas EMRA was where CD8+ clones were enriched. The study included only a couple of mild cases, and larger cohorts that include severe cases with pre-infection samples were judged to be necessary. From day 15 to 85, contracting clones showed balanced CD4/CD8 phenotypes, whereas a second wave of clones that expanded from day 15 to 37 leaned towards CD4+. Whether the second-wave clones peaking on day 37 were SARS-CoV-2 specific was not confirmed. Some responding clones were found in pre-infection memory, which suggests that pre-existing cross-reactive memory T cells took part in the SARS-CoV-2 response.

Ficoll-Paque density gradient centrifugation was used to isolate PBMCs. The sequencing machine was an Illumina NovaSeq 6000. TCRalpha and TCRbeta cDNA libraries were built by 5'RACE with constant-segment primers, adding sample barcodes and unique molecular identifiers. RNA was extracted from every sample with Trizol reagent. Libraries were amplified in two PCR steps, with a second sample barcode and Illumina TruSeq adapters added in the second step. Sequencing of the libraries was done on an Illumina NovaSeq, producing 2 x 150 bp paired-end reads. For the original study's pipeline: The reads were demultiplexed and collapsed into UMI-guided consensus sequences using migec v1.2.7. Using mixcr v2.1.11, UMI consensuses were aligned to TRA and TRB V and J templates and then assembled into clonotypes. A clonotype was counted as expanded or contracted only when both edgeR and NoisET called the clonotype significant, with the noise models trained on biological replicates. For edgeR calls, the cutoffs were a false discovery rate-adjusted p below 0.01 and a log2 fold-change threshold of 1. As an exploratory analysis of dynamics, max-normalized trajectories of the 1000 most abundant clonotypes were examined with PCA combined with hierarchical clustering. Separately sequenced CD4+ and CD8+ repertoires were used to assign a CD4 or CD8 phenotype to each responding clone. TCRdb handled the public reads itself, with Q25 trimming in fastp and clone calling in MiXCR, and kept productive beta chains. Identical CDR3 protein sequences are pooled into one entry, listed with their most common genes and DNA. These V and J calls derive from TCRdb rather than the authors' analysis. For this sample the table gives hundreds of thousands of distinct CDR3 sequences, of which approximately 14% were detected only once. The ten largest clones add up to about a fifth of the sample.

This receptor chain uses TRBV29-1 and TRBJ2-1; TRBD2 lines up with 7 middle nucleotides. The sequence was collected from a man between 18 and 29 years old who had mild COVID-19 (a few samples of this study predate the infection). The sample titles of this study are shuffled in the database, so cell type and time point are left out; the donor was told from shared clones. The specimen sequenced was PBMCs or a T cell subset sorted from them (not recorded which). The nucleotides are TGCAGCGGTTCGGGGGGACGGTCCTACAATGAGCAGTTCTTC. It translates to CSGSGGRSYNEQFF.